Each of the 10 T cell receptor beta chains below was sequenced from the same sample in a study of T cells in Graves' hyperthyroidism and ophthalmopathy. TCR beta CDR3 region amplification was performed from RNA transcripts. HTBI primers were used for first-round RT-PCR of the TCR CDR3. TCRdb reanalysed the multiplex PCR reads using MiXCR and keeps one entry per CDR3 protein. Here the sample spans around 400,000 distinct CDR3 sequences, around 25% being singletons. Sequencing used blood. These TCRs come from a man in his fifties with Graves' hyperthyroidism.

This clonotype was found a few times. V gene TRBV5-1 combines with J gene TRBJ1-1; 8 bases line up with TRBD1. The CDR3 covers 14 residues. V shed 0 bases, J shed 6 bases, and the junction held 4 bases outside the gene matches. The germline gives CDR1 SGHRS, CDR2 YFSETQ. The CDR3 region is CASSLAAGGPEAFF. As DNA, the CDR3 is TGCGCCAGCAGCTTGGCGGCAGGGGGCCCTGAAGCTTTCTTT.

The V call is TRBV27, the J call TRBJ1-6; D might be TRBD1 (6 bases). Germline loops: CDR1 MNHEY, CDR2 SMNVEV (reference sequence). V was clipped by 6 bases and J by 0 bases, with 18 bases between them. This CDR3 region has 18 residues. This CDR3 is CASSHYRVGSSYNSPLHF. CDR3 nucleotides: TGTGCCAGCAGCCATTACAGGGTTGGGAGCTCCTATAATTCACCCCTCCACTTT.

The CDR3 bases are TGTGCCAGCAGTTGGACAGGAGAAGAGACCCAGTACTTC. Protein sequence: CASSWTGEETQYF. The chain employs TRBV28 and TRBJ2-5, with TRBD1 identical over 7 bases. CDR3 length: 13 amino acids. J was trimmed by 3 bases and V by 4 bases; bases with no gene match: 2. From germline, CDR1 is MDHEN and CDR2 SYDVKM.

In its sample, this clonotype was seen once. The chain's CDR3 is CASVRRDRSHEKLFF. CDR3 DNA sequence: TGTGCCAGCGTCCGGAGGGATCGAAGTCATGAAAAACTGTTTTTT. V and J are TRBV2 and TRBJ1-4; D gene uncertain. With 8 bases removed from V and 6 bases from J, the gap between germline ends came to 19 bases. CDR1 and CDR2 (germline): SNHLY, FYNNEI. The CDR3 totals 15 residues.

This clonotype occurred a few times. The rearrangement joins TRBV12-3 or TRBV12-4 to TRBJ2-5, with D possibly called TRBD1 or TRBD2 (5 bases each). The length of the CDR3 is 15 residues. The germline V and J ends were trimmed by 4 bases and 7 bases, with 19 bases remaining between them. The CDR3 spells CASSSQRIPGLTQYF. CDR3 DNA sequence: TGTGCCAGCAGTTCCCAACGGATCCCGGGGCTGACCCAGTACTTC.

Details on this clonotype: A read error may explain this, as a much larger clone is one base away. This chain uses TRBV2 with TRBJ2-7; D call uncertain. The CDR3 extends over 13 amino acids. CDR1 and CDR2 from the germline V gene are SNHLY and FYNNEI. The CDR3 DNA follows: TGTGGCAGCAGTGAGGAGTTGAGCTACGAGCAGTACTTC. This gives the protein CGSSEELSYEQYF.

There are a few counts of this clonotype. The CDR3 region has the DNA TGTGCCAGCAGCATGCCGGGCCGTGACTATGGCTACACCTTC. It yields the protein CASSMPGRDYGYTF. This sequence joins TRBV7-2 and TRBJ1-2; D call uncertain. The CDR3 loop spans 14 amino acids. The germline V gene has CDR1 SGHTA and CDR2 FQGNSA. Trimming cost V 5 bases and J 3 bases, with 13 bases left between them.

This clonotype was recorded a few times. The CDR3 is CASSLGPFTGELFF. CDR3 in DNA: TGTGCCAGCAGCTTAGGGCCCTTCACCGGGGAGCTGTTTTTT. V is TRBV11-2 and J is TRBJ2-2; the D is unclear. Trimming stripped 1 base from V and 4 bases from J, with 7 bases between. Germline V lookup: CDR1 SGHAT, CDR2 FQNNGV. CDR3 length: 14 residues.

The J gene is TRBJ2-7, the V gene TRBV7-2; 8 bases are a match to TRBD1. This CDR3 comprises 15 residues. From germline, CDR1 is SGHTA and CDR2 FQGNSA. V lost 4 bases and J lost 3; bases outside the gene matches: 8. CDR3 nucleotides: TGTGCCAGCAGCTACGGCTCCGGGACAGGCTACGAGCAGTACTTC. It encodes CASSYGSGTGYEQYF.

This clonotype has ten or more counts. V and J are TRBV7-3 and TRBJ2-7; unclear D gene. Germline V CDR1 and CDR2: SGHTA, FQGTGA. This CDR3 is 17 amino acids long. V gave up 0 bases and J gave up 0 bases, with 15 bases separating them. In nucleotides, the CDR3 is TGTGCCAGCAGCTTAACGTTAGGGCCAGCCGTCTCCTACGAGCAGTACTTC. It encodes CASSLTLGPAVSYEQYF.